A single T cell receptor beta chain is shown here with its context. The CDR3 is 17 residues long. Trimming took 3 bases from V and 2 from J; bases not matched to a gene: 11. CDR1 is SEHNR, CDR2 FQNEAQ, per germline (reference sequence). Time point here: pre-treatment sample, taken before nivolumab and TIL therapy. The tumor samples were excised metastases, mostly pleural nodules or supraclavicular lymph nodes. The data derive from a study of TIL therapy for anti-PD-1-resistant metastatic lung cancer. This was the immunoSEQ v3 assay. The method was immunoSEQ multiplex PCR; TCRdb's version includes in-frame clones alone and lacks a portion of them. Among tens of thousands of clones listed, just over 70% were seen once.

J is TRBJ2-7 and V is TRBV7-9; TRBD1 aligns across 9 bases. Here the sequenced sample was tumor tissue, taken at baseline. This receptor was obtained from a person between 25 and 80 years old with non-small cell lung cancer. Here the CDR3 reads CASSFDQGQGNPYEQYF. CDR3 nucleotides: TGTGCCAGCAGCTTCGACCAGGGACAGGGTAATCCCTACGAGCAGTACTTC. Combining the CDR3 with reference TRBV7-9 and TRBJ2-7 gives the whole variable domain DTGVSQNPRHKITKRGQNVTFRCDPISEHNRLYWYRQTLGQGPEFLTYFQNEAQLEKSRLLSDRFSAERPKGSFSTLEIQRTEQGDSAMYLCASSFDQGQGNPYEQYFGPGTRLTVT.